This TCR beta chain was sequenced for a study of T-cell reconstitution after alpha-beta-depleted transplantation in children. As for this clonotype: An end of the junction does not agree with germline; a read error may underlie this.

This CDR3 contains 18 residues. TCRbeta library preparation incorporated unique molecular identifiers. One entry per CDR3 protein, called by TCRdb with MiXCR from the PCR reads. This sample carries some 76,000 distinct CDR3 sequences, 11% of them seen once, and the ten largest clones take less than 15%. The sample consisted of PBMCs, taken before TCRalphabeta/CD19-depleted stem cell transplant. The clonotype originates from a boy aged 10-17 years with acute myeloid leukemia, due to receive a stem cell transplant. The chain uses TRBV12-3 or TRBV12-4 and TRBJ1-5; no clear D. For the CDR3, the DNA is TGTGCCCGCAGCCTCGCCGCCCTGACCCAAGGACTTTATCAGCCCCAGCATTTT. This sequence encodes CARSLAALTQGLYQPQHF.